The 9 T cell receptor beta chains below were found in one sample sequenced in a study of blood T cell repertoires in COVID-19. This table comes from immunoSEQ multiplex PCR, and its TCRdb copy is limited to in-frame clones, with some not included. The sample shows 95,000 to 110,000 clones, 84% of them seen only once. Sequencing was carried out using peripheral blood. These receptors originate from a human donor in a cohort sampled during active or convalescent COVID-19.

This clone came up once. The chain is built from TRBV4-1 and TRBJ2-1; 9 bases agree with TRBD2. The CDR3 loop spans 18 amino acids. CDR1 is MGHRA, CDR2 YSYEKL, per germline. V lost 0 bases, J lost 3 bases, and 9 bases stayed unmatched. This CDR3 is CASSQDPQRGDNYNEQFF. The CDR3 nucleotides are TGCGCCAGCAGCCAAGATCCTCAGCGGGGGGACAACTACAATGAGCAGTTCTTC.

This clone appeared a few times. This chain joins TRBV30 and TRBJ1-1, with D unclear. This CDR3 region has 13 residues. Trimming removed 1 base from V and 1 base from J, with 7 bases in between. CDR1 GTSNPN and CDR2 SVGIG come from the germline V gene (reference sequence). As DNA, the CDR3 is TGTGCCTGGAGTGGACACGGGAACACTGAAGCTTTCTTT. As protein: CAWSGHGNTEAFF.

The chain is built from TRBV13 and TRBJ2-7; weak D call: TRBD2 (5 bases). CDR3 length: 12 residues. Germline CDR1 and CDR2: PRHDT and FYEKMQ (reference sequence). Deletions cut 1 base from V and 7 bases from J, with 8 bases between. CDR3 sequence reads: CASSLVGGEQYF. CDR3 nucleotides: TGTGCCAGCAGCTTAGTTGGAGGTGAGCAGTACTTC.

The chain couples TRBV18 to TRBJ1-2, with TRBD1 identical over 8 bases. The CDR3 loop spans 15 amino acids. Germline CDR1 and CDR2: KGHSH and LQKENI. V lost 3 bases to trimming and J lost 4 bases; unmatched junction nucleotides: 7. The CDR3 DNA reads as TGTGCCAGCTCACCGGGACAGGAAAGCCTCTATGGCTACACCTTC. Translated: CASSPGQESLYGYTF.

The CDR3 nucleotides are TGTGCCAGCAGCTTAAACGGACAGGGACTCAATTCACCCCTCCACTTT. This gives the protein CASSLNGQGLNSPLHF. The chain couples TRBV7-3 to TRBJ1-6; 8 bases match TRBD1. CDR1 SGHTA and CDR2 FQGTGA come from the germline V gene. The J segment lost 7 bases and the V segment lost 1 base, leaving 6 bases of the junction unmatched. There are 16 residues in the CDR3.

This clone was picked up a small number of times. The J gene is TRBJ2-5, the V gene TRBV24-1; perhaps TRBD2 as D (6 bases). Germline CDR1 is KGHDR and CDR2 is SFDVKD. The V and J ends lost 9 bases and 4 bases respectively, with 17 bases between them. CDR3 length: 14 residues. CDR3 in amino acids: CATAEGGISETQYF. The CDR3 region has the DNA TGTGCCACCGCCGAAGGAGGGATATCAGAGACCCAGTACTTC.

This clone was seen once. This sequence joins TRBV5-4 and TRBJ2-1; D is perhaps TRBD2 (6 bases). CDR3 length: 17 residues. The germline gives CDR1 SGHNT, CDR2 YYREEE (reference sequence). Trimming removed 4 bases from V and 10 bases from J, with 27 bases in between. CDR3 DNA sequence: TGTGCCAGCAGCCCCGGGATTTCGGACGGGCGGAGGGGAGAGCAGTTCTTC. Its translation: CASSPGISDGRRGEQFF. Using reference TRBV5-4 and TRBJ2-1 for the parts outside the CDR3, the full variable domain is ETGVTQSPTHLIKTRGQQVTLRCSSQSGHNTVSWYQQALGQGPQFIFQYYREEENGRGNFPPRFSGLQFPNYSSELNVNALELDDSALYLCASSPGISDGRRGEQFFGPGTRLTVL.

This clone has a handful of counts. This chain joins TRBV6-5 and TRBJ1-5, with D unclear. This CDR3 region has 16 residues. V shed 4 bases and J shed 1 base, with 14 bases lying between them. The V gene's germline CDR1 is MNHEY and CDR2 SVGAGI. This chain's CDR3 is CASSSSPGASNQPQHF. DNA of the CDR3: TGTGCCAGCAGTTCCTCGCCGGGAGCGAGCAATCAGCCCCAGCATTTT.

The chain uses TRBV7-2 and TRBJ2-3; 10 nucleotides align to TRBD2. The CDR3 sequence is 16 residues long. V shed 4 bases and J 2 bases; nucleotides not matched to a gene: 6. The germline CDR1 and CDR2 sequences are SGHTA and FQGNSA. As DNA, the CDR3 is TGTGCCAGCAGCTCAAAGCGGGGGGGATACACAGATACGCAGTATTTT. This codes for CASSSKRGGYTDTQYF.